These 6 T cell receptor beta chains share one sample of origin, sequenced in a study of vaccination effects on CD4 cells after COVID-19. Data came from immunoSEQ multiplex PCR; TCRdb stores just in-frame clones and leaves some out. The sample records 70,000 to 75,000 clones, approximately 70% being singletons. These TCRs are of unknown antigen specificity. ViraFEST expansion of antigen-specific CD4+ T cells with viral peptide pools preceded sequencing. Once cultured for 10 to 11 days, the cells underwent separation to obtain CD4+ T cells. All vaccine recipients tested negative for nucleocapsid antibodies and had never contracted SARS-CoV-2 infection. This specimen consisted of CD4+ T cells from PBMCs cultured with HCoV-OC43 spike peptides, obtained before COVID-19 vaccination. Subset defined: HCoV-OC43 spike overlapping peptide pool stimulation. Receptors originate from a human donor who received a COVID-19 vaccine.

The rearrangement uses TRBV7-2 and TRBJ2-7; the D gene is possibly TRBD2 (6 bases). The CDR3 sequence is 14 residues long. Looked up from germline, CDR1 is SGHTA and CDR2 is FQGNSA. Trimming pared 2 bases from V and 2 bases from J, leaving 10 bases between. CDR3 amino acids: CASSLTGVTYEQYV. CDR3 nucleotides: TGTGCCAGCAGCTTAACGGGGGTAACCTACGAGCAGTACGTC.

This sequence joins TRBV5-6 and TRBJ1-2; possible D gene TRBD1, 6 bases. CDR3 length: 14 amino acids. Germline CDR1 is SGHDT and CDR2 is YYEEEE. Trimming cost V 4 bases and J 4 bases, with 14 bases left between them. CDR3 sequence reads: CASSLRGGGYGYTF. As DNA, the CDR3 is TGTGCCAGCAGCCTCAGGGGAGGGGGCTATGGCTACACCTTC.

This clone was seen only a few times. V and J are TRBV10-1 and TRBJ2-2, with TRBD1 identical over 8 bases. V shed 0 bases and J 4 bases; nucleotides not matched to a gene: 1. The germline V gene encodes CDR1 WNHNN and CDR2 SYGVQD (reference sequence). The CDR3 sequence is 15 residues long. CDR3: CASSESGQGTGELFF. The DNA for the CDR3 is TGCGCCAGCAGTGAGTCAGGACAGGGCACCGGGGAGCTGTTTTTT.

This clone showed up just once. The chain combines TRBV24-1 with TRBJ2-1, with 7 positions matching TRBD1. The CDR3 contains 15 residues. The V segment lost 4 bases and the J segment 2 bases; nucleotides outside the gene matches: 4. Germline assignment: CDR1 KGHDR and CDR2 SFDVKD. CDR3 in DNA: TGTGCCACCAGTGACCCAGGGACAGCCTACAATGAGCAGTTCTTC. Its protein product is CATSDPGTAYNEQFF.

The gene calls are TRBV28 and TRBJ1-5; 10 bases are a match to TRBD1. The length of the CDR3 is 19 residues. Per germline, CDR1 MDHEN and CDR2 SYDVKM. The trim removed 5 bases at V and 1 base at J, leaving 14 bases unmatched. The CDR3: CASSELGTGASLSNQPQHF. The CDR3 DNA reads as TGTGCCAGCAGTGAATTAGGGACAGGGGCGAGTCTGAGCAATCAGCCCCAGCATTTT. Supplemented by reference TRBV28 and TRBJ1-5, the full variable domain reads DVKVTQSSRYLVKRTGEKVFLECVQDMDHENMFWYRQDPGLGLRLIYFSYDVKMKEKGDIPEGYSVSREKKERFSLILESASTNQTSMYLCASSELGTGASLSNQPQHFGDGTRLSIL.

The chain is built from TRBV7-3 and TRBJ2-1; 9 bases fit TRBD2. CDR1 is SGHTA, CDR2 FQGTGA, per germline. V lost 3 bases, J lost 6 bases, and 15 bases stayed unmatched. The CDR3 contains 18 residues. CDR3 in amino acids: CASSFSPLGGGAINEQFF. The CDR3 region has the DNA TGTGCCAGCAGCTTTTCACCACTGGGCGGGGGGGCGATCAATGAGCAGTTCTTC. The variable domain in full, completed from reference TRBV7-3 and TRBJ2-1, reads GAGVSQTPSNKVTEKGKYVELRCDPISGHTALYWYRQSLGQGPEFLIYFQGTGAADDSGLPNDRFFAVRPEGSVSTLKIQRTERGDSAVYLCASSFSPLGGGAINEQFFGPGTRLTVL.